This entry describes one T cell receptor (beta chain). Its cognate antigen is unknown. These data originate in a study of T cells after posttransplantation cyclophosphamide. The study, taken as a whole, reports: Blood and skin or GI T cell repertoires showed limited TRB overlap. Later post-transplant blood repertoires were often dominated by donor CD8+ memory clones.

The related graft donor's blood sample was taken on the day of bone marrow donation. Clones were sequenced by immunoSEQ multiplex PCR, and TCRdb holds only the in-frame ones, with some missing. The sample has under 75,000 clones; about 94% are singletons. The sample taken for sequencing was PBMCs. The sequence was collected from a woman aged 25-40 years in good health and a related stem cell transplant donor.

The CDR3 DNA reads as TGCAGCGTTGCATCGGACAGGGGCGCTGAAGCTTTCTTT. Translated, it gives CSVASDRGAEAFF. This rearrangement joins TRBV29-1 to TRBJ1-1, with 9 bases lining up with TRBD1. Losses at the gene ends were 4 bases for V and 6 bases for J; bases not matched to a gene: 6. This CDR3 is built from 13 residues. Germline V lookup: CDR1 SQVTM, CDR2 ANQGSEA.